The rows below give T cell receptor beta chains drawn from one sample of a study of shared clonotypes between healthy human individuals. Libraries were prepared by immunoSEQ multiplex PCR; TCRdb keeps only in-frame clonotypes and omits some of them. This repertoire shows some 1.5 million clones, approximately 96% found once; its top ten account for 1% to 1.5%. The sequenced material came from naive CD4+ T cells sorted from blood. All receptors come from a man younger than 40 in good health. CDR3s include the opening cysteine and the closing phenylalanine or tryptophan. The D gene is left open where the match is weak. Some rows have no size entry. The others give once, few or many, or a class for an expanded clone.

>.|TRBJ2-3|TRBV4-2|.
CASSQDTGSTQYF
TGTGCCAGCAGCCAAGATACCGGGAGCACGCAGTATTTT
>.|TRBJ2-7|TRBV18|.
CASSPLPLNEQYF
TGTGCCAGCTCACCACTACCCCTCAACGAGCAGTACTTC
>.|TRBJ1-1|TRBV19|.
CASSIEDSYTEAFF
TGTGCCAGTAGTATAGAGGACAGCTACACTGAAGCTTTCTTT
>.|TRBJ2-7|TRBV7-2|.
CASSLSGSTHEQYF
TGTGCCAGCAGCTTATCCGGTAGTACCCACGAGCAGTACTTC
>TRBD1|TRBJ2-6|TRBV4-3|.
CASSQVVDRGVTGANVLTF
TGCGCCAGCAGCCAAGTCGTGGACAGGGGTGTAACTGGGGCCAACGTCCTGACTTTC
>TRBD1|TRBJ2-2|TRBV5-1|once
CASSYDRGDTGELFF
TGCGCCAGCAGCTACGACAGGGGCGACACCGGGGAGCTGTTTTTT
>.|TRBJ2-2|TRBV5-1|.
CASSSGYEGNTGELFF
TGCGCCAGCAGCTCCGGTTACGAGGGTAACACCGGGGAGCTGTTTTTT
>TRBD1|TRBJ2-2|TRBV28|.
CASIFGQGLGGELFF
TGTGCCAGCATATTCGGACAGGGTCTCGGCGGGGAGCTGTTTTTT
>.|TRBJ2-1|TRBV14|.
CASSDGLPGEQFF
TGTGCCAGCAGCGATGGGCTCCCGGGTGAGCAGTTCTTC
>.|TRBJ1-2|TRBV4-2|.
CASSQDFSSDPYYGYTF
TGTGCCAGCAGCCAAGATTTTTCCTCTGACCCATATTATGGCTACACCTTC
>TRBD2|TRBJ2-1|TRBV7-9|once
CASTVAGGNNEQFF
TGTGCCAGTACGGTGGCGGGAGGAAACAATGAGCAGTTCTTC
>.|TRBJ2-7|TRBV28|.
CASSHGTSYEQYF
TGTGCCAGCAGTCACGGGACCTCCTACGAGCAGTACTTC
>TRBD1|TRBJ2-2|TRBV2|.
CAREPGQGKSGELFF
TGTGCCAGAGAACCGGGACAGGGGAAATCAGGCGAGCTGTTTTTT
>.|TRBJ2-1|TRBV15|.
CATSRGPSDTYNEQFF
TGTGCCACCAGCAGAGGTCCTAGCGACACCTACAATGAGCAGTTCTTC